This T cell receptor beta chain was sequenced in a study of blood T cell repertoires in COVID-19. Assay: immunoSEQ multiplex PCR; the TCRdb copy retains only in-frame clones and omits some. The table has 200,000 to 250,000 clones, 70% to 85% seen once; the top ten hold approximately 3.6%. Germline CDR1 reads SNHLY; CDR2 reads FYNNEI. The germline V and J ends were trimmed by 5 bases and 4 bases, with 6 bases remaining between them. This CDR3 is built from 12 residues. Participant age was roughly 18 to 100 years, and participants resided in approximately 25 US areas. The sample taken for sequencing was PBMCs or T cells enriched from blood (not recorded which). The origin of this receptor is a woman aged 55-70 years who had recovered from COVID-19. V gene TRBV2 combines with J gene TRBJ1-5, with D possibly matching TRBD1 (5 bases). The CDR3 spells CASSKGNQPQHF. For the CDR3, the DNA is TGTGCCAGCAGTAAGGGGAATCAGCCCCAGCATTTT. Full variable domain (outside the CDR3, taken from reference TRBV2 and TRBJ1-5): EPEVTQTPSHQVTQMGQEVILRCVPISNHLYFYWYRQILGQKVEFLVSFYNNEISEKSEIFDDQFSVERPDGSNFTLKIRSTKLEDSAMYFCASSKGNQPQHFGDGTRLSIL.